Following are 5 T cell receptor beta chains from one sample sequenced in a study of blood T cell repertoires in COVID-19. The assay was immunoSEQ multiplex PCR, and TCRdb's table has in-frame clones only and misses some. Here the sample spans a few hundred thousand clones, 70% to 85% being singletons. Material: PBMCs or T cells enriched from blood (not recorded which). Receptor source: a woman between 40 and 50 years old with acute COVID-19.

This clone was recorded only once. The sample has other DNA sequences that encode this CDR3 too. The V gene is TRBV3-1 (or the pseudogene TRBV3-2), the J gene TRBJ2-7; 8 nucleotides line up with TRBD1. CDR1 is LGHDT, CDR2 YNNKEL, per germline (reference sequence). The CDR3 has 15 residues. Trimming took 1 base from V and 2 from J; bases not matched to a gene: 4. This CDR3 is CASSQAGTGAYEQYF. CDR3 DNA sequence: TGTGCCAGCAGCCAAGCCGGGACAGGAGCCTACGAGCAGTACTTC.

In this sample, this clone turned up once. V gene TRBV4-1 combines with J gene TRBJ2-7; the match to TRBD2 covers 7 bases. The CDR3 has 15 residues. V lost 2 bases and J lost 3; bases outside the gene matches: 7. Germline V lookup: CDR1 MGHRA, CDR2 YSYEKL. Here the CDR3 reads CASSQKEREGYEQYF. CDR3 nucleotide sequence: TGCGCCAGCAGCCAAAAGGAGAGGGAGGGCTACGAGCAGTACTTC.

The chain is built from TRBV2 and TRBJ1-3; TRBD1 might be the D (5 bases). Trimming pared 3 bases from V and 8 bases from J, leaving 11 bases between. Germline CDR1 SNHLY, CDR2 FYNNEI. This CDR3 region has 13 residues. CDR3 residues: CASSDSWGDTIYF. The CDR3 nucleotides read TGTGCCAGCAGTGATTCGTGGGGGGACACCATATATTTT.

V usage is TRBV9 and J usage is TRBJ2-3, with TRBD2 as a possible D gene (6 bases). The CDR3 is 16 residues long. Germline lookup yields CDR1 SGDLS and CDR2 YYNGEE. The V end lost 2 bases, the J end lost 6 bases, and 19 bases lay between the germline ends. The CDR3 here is CASSVAGQRTGDTQYF. The DNA for the CDR3 is TGTGCCAGCAGCGTCGCGGGGCAACGGACTGGGGATACGCAGTATTTT.

This clone was counted a single time. V usage is TRBV20-1 and J usage is TRBJ2-6; no reliable D call. The CDR3 length is 15 residues. The germline V gene has CDR1 DFQATT and CDR2 SNEGSKA (reference sequence). Trimming left V 3 bases short and J 3 bases short, with 12 bases between. The CDR3 sequence is CSASYQPGGANVLTF. The CDR3 nucleotides read TGCAGTGCTAGTTATCAACCCGGTGGGGCCAACGTCCTGACTTTC.